The 21 T cell receptor beta chains below come from one sample, sequenced in a study of human T cells and chemical hapten exposure. TCRdb analysed the RACE reads with MiXCR anew, one entry per CDR3 protein. Seen here are under 130,000 distinct CDR3 sequences, 9.5% to 11% observed once, and the top ten hold around 3.4%. Time point given: patch test 1, 2 weeks after DPC sensitization. As for treatment: therapeutic diphenylcyclopropenone sensitization with weekly scalp DPC. Source: whole blood, taken in connection with sensitization to the hapten diphenylcyclopropenone (DPC). These receptors were obtained from a woman in her 40s with alopecia areata. Some clones in this sample may be carry-over from other donors' samples.

The V gene is TRBV20-1, the J gene TRBJ2-1, with D possibly TRBD1 on 6 matching bases. Looked up from germline, CDR1 is DFQATT and CDR2 is SNEGSKA (reference sequence). This CDR3 region has 12 residues. V lost 7 bases to trimming and J lost 8 bases, with 15 bases between them. CDR3 residues: CSVGAPRDEQFF. The CDR3 DNA sequence: TGCAGTGTGGGGGCCCCTCGGGATGAGCAGTTCTTC.

The CDR3 is CASSFPQGRVSYEQYF. As DNA, the CDR3 is TGTGCCAGCAGTTTTCCACAGGGGAGGGTATCCTACGAGCAGTACTTC. The V call is TRBV28, the J call TRBJ2-7; the D call may be TRBD1 or TRBD2 (7 bases each). CDR3 length: 16 residues. CDR1 MDHEN and CDR2 SYDVKM come from the germline V gene. Deletions cut 3 bases from V and 1 base from J, with 16 bases between.

CDR3: CSAEGVSSYNEQFF. The CDR3 nucleotides are TGCAGCGCCGAAGGGGTGAGCTCCTACAATGAGCAGTTCTTC. This chain links TRBV29-1 with TRBJ2-1; weak D call: TRBD1 (5 bases). V lost 7 bases to trimming and J lost 0 bases, with 13 bases between them. CDR3 length equals 14 residues. Germline V gene sequence: CDR1 SQVTM, CDR2 ANQGSEA.

V and J are TRBV20-1 and TRBJ2-7, with TRBD2 matching 9 bases. Germline V gene lookup returns CDR1 DFQATT and CDR2 SNEGSKA (reference sequence). V trimming: 5 bases; J trimming: 2 bases; junction bases outside the gene matches: 7. CDR3 size: 14 residues. The CDR3: CSAQLAGATYEQYF. The CDR3 coding sequence is TGCAGTGCTCAGTTAGCGGGGGCTACCTACGAGCAGTACTTC.

This chain links TRBV20-1 with TRBJ2-5; 13 bases fit TRBD2. The germline V gene has CDR1 DFQATT and CDR2 SNEGSKA (reference sequence). V was pared by 4 bases and J by 9 bases, with 11 bases of the junction left unmatched. This CDR3 has 15 amino acids. The CDR3 DNA is TGCAGTGCTACCCCGACTAGCGGGAGGATTGAGGCCCAGTACTTC. This sequence encodes CSATPTSGRIEAQYF.

Ten or more counts support this clonotype. This chain connects TRBV7-9 to TRBJ2-7; no reliable D call. The CDR3 is 13 amino acids. The V and J ends lost 4 bases and 0 bases respectively, with 7 bases between them. Germline loops: CDR1 SEHNR, CDR2 FQNEAQ (reference sequence). In nucleotides, the CDR3 is TGTGCCAGCAGCTCGGAACTCTCCTACGAGCAGTACTTC. Residues: CASSSELSYEQYF.

This clonotype was seen ten or more times. This chain uses TRBV4-1 with TRBJ1-4, with TRBD1 matching over 7 bases. J lost 7 bases, V lost 0 bases, and 11 bases had no gene match. Germline V gives CDR1 MGHRA, CDR2 YSYEKL. This CDR3 is 17 amino acids long. This chain's CDR3 is CASSQDWEQGLIEKLFF. The CDR3 DNA reads as TGCGCCAGCAGCCAAGATTGGGAACAGGGGTTGATTGAAAAACTGTTTTTT.

In this sample, this clonotype turned up many times. The V gene is TRBV7-3, the J gene TRBJ2-5; 7 bases are a match to TRBD1. Trimming cost V 5 bases and J 3 bases; bases outside gene matches: 3. The CDR3 runs 13 residues. Looked up from germline, CDR1 is SGHTA and CDR2 is FQGTGA. The CDR3 region is CASSRDREETQYF. CDR3 bases: TGTGCCAGCAGCCGTGACAGGGAAGAGACCCAGTACTTC.

This clonotype was counted at least ten times. The V call is TRBV7-9, the J call TRBJ2-1, with TRBD1 identical over 11 bases. This CDR3 contains 15 residues. The junction had 2 bases not matched to a gene; V was cut back by 5 bases and J by 2 bases. The germline V gene has CDR1 SEHNR and CDR2 FQNEAQ (reference sequence). The CDR3 nucleotides read TGTGCCAGCAGCCAGGGACAGGGGGCCTACAATGAGCAGTTCTTC. It codes for CASSQGQGAYNEQFF.

The rearrangement joins TRBV27 to TRBJ2-7; D gene ambiguous. This CDR3 contains 10 residues. Germline values: CDR1 MNHEY, CDR2 SMNVEV (reference sequence). Trimming pared 6 bases from V and 1 base from J, leaving 1 base between. In nucleotides, the CDR3 is TGTGCCAGCAGGTCCTACGAGCAGTACTTC. Translation: CASRSYEQYF.

The chain couples TRBV7-2 to TRBJ1-6; D not certain. There are 15 residues in the CDR3. V gave up 1 base and J gave up 7 bases, with 11 bases separating them. Germline CDR1 is SGHTA and CDR2 is FQGNSA. The CDR3 is CASSLGVGRNSPLHF. CDR3 coding DNA: TGTGCCAGCAGCTTAGGTGTAGGTCGGAATTCACCCCTCCACTTT.

This clonotype was seen repeatedly, ten times or more. The rearrangement links TRBV29-1 to TRBJ2-7; 10 nucleotides align to TRBD2. The V gene end was trimmed by 8 bases and the J gene end by 3 bases; junction bases not matched to a gene: 4. Germline V lookup: CDR1 SQVTM, CDR2 ANQGSEA. The CDR3 sequence is 12 residues long. The CDR3 is CSTRTSGYEQYF. The CDR3 coding sequence is TGCAGCACCCGGACTAGCGGCTACGAGCAGTACTTC.

This clonotype occurred many times. The rearrangement joins TRBV19 to TRBJ1-2; D remains ambiguous. Trimming pared 7 bases from V and 4 bases from J, leaving 16 bases between. CDR1 is LNHDA, CDR2 SQIVND, per germline (reference sequence). This CDR3 has 14 residues. The CDR3: CASTLGSRSYGYTF. In DNA, the CDR3 is TGTGCCAGTACCCTAGGGAGCAGATCCTATGGCTACACCTTC.

This sequence joins TRBV6-1 and TRBJ1-1; the match to TRBD1 covers 7 bases. The CDR3 extends over 14 amino acids. CDR1 is MNHNS and CDR2 is SASEGT in the germline V gene. V lost 10 bases to trimming and J lost 5 bases; unmatched junction nucleotides: 13. CDR3 loop: CANDRDQFKTEAFF. The CDR3 DNA follows: TGTGCCAACGACAGGGATCAGTTTAAGACTGAAGCTTTCTTT.

This clonotype was counted many times. V gene TRBV6-5 combines with J gene TRBJ1-1, with D tentatively TRBD1 (5 bases). Trimming shortened V by 5 bases and J by 6 bases, and 13 bases separated the two germline ends. This CDR3 region has 13 residues. Germline V gene lookup returns CDR1 MNHEY and CDR2 SVGAGI. CDR3 in DNA: TGTGCCAGCAGTCTCGCCAGGGCCCCTGAAGCTTTCTTT. It is translated as CASSLARAPEAFF.

There are a few counts of this clonotype. The rearrangement links TRBV6-2 or TRBV6-3 to TRBJ1-2, with no clear D. Trimming stripped 6 bases from V and 3 bases from J, with 8 bases between. The CDR3 consists of 12 residues. Germline CDR1 is MNHEY and CDR2 is SVGEGT. CDR3 in amino acids: CASSRVYYGYTF. In DNA form, the CDR3 reads TGTGCCAGCAGCCGGGTCTACTATGGCTACACCTTC.

This clonotype occurred once. The genes are TRBV29-1 and TRBJ2-5, with D uncertain. Per the germline V gene, CDR1 is SQVTM and CDR2 is ANQGSEA. V gave up 2 bases and J gave up 8 bases, with 6 bases separating them. CDR3 length: 10 amino acids. The CDR3 region has the DNA TGCAGCGTTGAAAGCCAAACCCAGTACTTC. This gives the protein CSVESQTQYF.

This clonotype was observed a handful of times. This chain connects TRBV9 to TRBJ2-5; D is unresolved. This CDR3 comprises 15 residues. In germline, CDR1 is SGDLS, CDR2 YYNGEE. Between the trimmed V and J ends, which lost 0 bases and 1 base, there was a span of 10 bases. The CDR3 loop is CASSVEGRPQETQYF. Here the CDR3 DNA reads TGTGCCAGCAGCGTAGAGGGAAGGCCCCAAGAGACCCAGTACTTC.

This chain uses TRBV6-5 with TRBJ1-1; D not resolved. V lost 5 bases to trimming and J lost 4 bases, with 17 bases between them. Germline V gene lookup returns CDR1 MNHEY and CDR2 SVGAGI. The CDR3 extends over 15 amino acids. The CDR3 loop reads CASSSRHRGGTEAFF. The CDR3 nucleotides are TGTGCCAGCAGTAGCCGCCACAGAGGCGGCACTGAAGCTTTCTTT.

The genes are TRBV6-4 and TRBJ2-3; 10 nucleotides align to TRBD2. Germline V gene lookup returns CDR1 MRHNA and CDR2 SNTAGT. The V segment lost 4 bases and the J segment 4 bases; nucleotides outside the gene matches: 5. The CDR3 length is 15 residues. The CDR3: CASSASGGAADTQYF. CDR3 nucleotide sequence: TGTGCCAGCAGTGCCAGCGGGGGGGCCGCAGATACGCAGTATTTT.

This rearrangement joins TRBV7-2 to TRBJ2-1; TRBD2 aligns across 12 bases. The germline gives CDR1 SGHTA, CDR2 FQGNSA. J was trimmed by 5 bases and V by 5 bases; bases with no gene match: 10. This CDR3 is 17 amino acids long. The DNA for the CDR3 is TGTGCCAGCAGCCCGGGGACTAGCGGGCGATCCGACAATGAGCAGTTCTTC. Its protein is CASSPGTSGRSDNEQFF.